The 9 T cell receptor beta chains below all came from one sample that was sequenced in a study of Ad26.COV2.S vaccination and SARS-CoV-2 variants (dated by TCRdb to the early 2020s). Receptor libraries were prepared by the immunoSEQ multiplex PCR assay. TCRdb obtained this table from immuneACCESS and retained in-frame rearrangements with V and J assigned. These tables miss some clones; where compared with another copy, unresolved V genes account for less than half of the shortfall, and the remainder is unexplained. This sample lists approximately 400,000 clones; 92% were detected once. About 3.8% of the sample belongs to the ten largest clones. This specimen's time point label, interpreted: individuals recovered from natural SARS-CoV-2 infection. Sequenced material: peripheral blood, taken after recovery from COVID-19. The receptors were gathered from a human donor who had recovered from COVID-19.

The V gene is TRBV5-4, the J gene TRBJ1-6; D may be TRBD1 (5 bases). The CDR3 contains 14 residues. Trimming took off 0 bases at V and 9 bases at J, with 10 bases between the two ends. Germline-derived CDR1 and CDR2 are SGHNT and YYREEE (reference sequence). CDR3 residues: CASSLARVGSPLHF. CDR3 in DNA: TGTGCCAGCAGCTTGGCCAGGGTTGGTTCACCCCTCCACTTT. The variable domain in full, completed from reference TRBV5-4 and TRBJ1-6, reads ETGVTQSPTHLIKTRGQQVTLRCSSQSGHNTVSWYQQALGQGPQFIFQYYREEENGRGNFPPRFSGLQFPNYSSELNVNALELDDSALYLCASSLARVGSPLHFGNGTRLTVT.

In regard to this clone: This same CDR3 is encoded by further DNA sequences in the sample. The chain employs TRBV11-2 and TRBJ2-1, with 8 positions matching TRBD1. The CDR3 totals 16 residues. CDR1 is SGHAT, CDR2 FQNNGV, per germline. The V gene end was trimmed by 5 bases and the J gene end by 7 bases; junction bases not matched to a gene: 13. In DNA form, the CDR3 reads TGTGCCAGCAGCGCCTTAAGGACAGGGCGGTATAATGAGCAGTTCTTC. It specifies CASSALRTGRYNEQFF.

To note about this clone: Within the sample, other DNA sequences also encode this same CDR3. This chain connects TRBV27 to TRBJ2-1; D could derive from TRBD1 or TRBD2 (5 bases each). With 6 bases removed from V and 4 bases from J, the gap between germline ends came to 10 bases. The CDR3 has 13 residues. From germline, CDR1 is MNHEY and CDR2 SMNVEV (reference sequence). The CDR3 spells CASSPGTYNEQFF. Written as DNA, the CDR3 is TGTGCCAGCAGCCCAGGGACGTACAATGAGCAGTTCTTC.

The chain is built from TRBV7-9 and TRBJ1-1, with TRBD1 matching over 7 bases. With V trimmed by 4 bases and J by 0 bases, 8 bases remained unmatched. Germline V lookup: CDR1 SEHNR, CDR2 FQNEAQ (reference sequence). The CDR3 length is 16 residues. The CDR3 DNA sequence: TGTGCCAGCAGCTCGGGACAGACGATCATGAACACTGAAGCTTTCTTT. Amino acids: CASSSGQTIMNTEAFF.

The J gene is TRBJ2-1, the V gene TRBV5-8; D gene ambiguous. Germline V gene sequence: CDR1 SGHTS, CDR2 YDEGEE. V gave up 0 bases and J gave up 5 bases, with 6 bases separating them. This CDR3 has 13 residues. The DNA for the CDR3 is TGTGCCAGCAGCTTGGCCCTGAACAATGAGCAGTTCTTC. This encodes CASSLALNNEQFF.

CDR3 in DNA: TGTGCCAGCAGCGCCTACAATGAGCAGTTCTTC. This translates into CASSAYNEQFF. This sequence joins TRBV12-3 or TRBV12-4 and TRBJ2-1, with no clear D. Deletions cut 6 bases from V and 2 bases from J, with 2 bases between. CDR3 length equals 11 residues.

The genes are TRBV5-1 and TRBJ2-3, with 9 bases fitting TRBD1. The germline gives CDR1 SGHRS, CDR2 YFSETQ. The CDR3 runs to 15 residues. V lost 7 bases to trimming and J lost 2 bases; unmatched junction nucleotides: 8. Here the CDR3 reads CASRGGQGLTDTQYF. CDR3 nucleotides: TGCGCCAGCCGAGGGGGACAGGGCCTCACAGATACGCAGTATTTT.

The chain carries TRBV19 and TRBJ2-7; 8 nucleotides align to TRBD2. J was trimmed by 4 bases and V by 5 bases; bases with no gene match: 10. The CDR3 has 15 residues. Germline-derived CDR1 and CDR2 are LNHDA and SQIVND (reference sequence). The CDR3 here is CASSENSGVAYEQYF. The CDR3 coding sequence is TGTGCCAGTAGTGAGAATAGCGGGGTCGCGTACGAGCAGTACTTC.

This clone was found a few times. The chain uses TRBV7-9 and TRBJ1-2, with D possibly matching TRBD1 (5 bases). V lost 6 bases and J lost 6, with 20 bases in between. This CDR3 region has 15 residues. Per the germline V gene, CDR1 is SEHNR and CDR2 is FQNEAQ (reference sequence). CDR3 sequence (DNA): TGTGCCAGCAGTAGAGGCACAGGTGACAGTAATGGCTACACCTTC. Translating gives CASSRGTGDSNGYTF.